This T cell receptor beta chain stems from a study of shared clonotypes between healthy human individuals. Study overall: The study enrolled two women and three men aged 18 to 49. Study-level findings and limits: The study's rarefaction showed incomplete sorted-subset sequencing despite large depth.

Profiled with immunoSEQ multiplex PCR; TCRdb holds only in-frame clones, not every one. The sample records approximately 1.9 million clones, 93% being singletons. Naive CD8 populations comprised CD45RO-negative cells positively selected for CCR7, excluding terminally differentiated effector memory CD45RA+ cells. The V and J ends lost 2 bases and 1 base, in that order; junction bases with no gene match: 8. This CDR3 comprises 17 residues. Germline CDR1 SGHVS, CDR2 FQNEAQ. Of note for this clone: What it binds is not known.

This chain links TRBV7-8 with TRBJ2-3, with 8 bases identical to TRBD2. Sample: naive CD8+ T cells from PBMCs. This receptor was obtained from a man between 18 and 29 years old in good health. Some clones in this sample may be carry-over from other donors' samples. The CDR3 nucleotides are TGTGCCAGCAGCTTAACTAGCGGCAGTTACCGCACAGATACGCAGTATTTT. This translates into CASSLTSGSYRTDTQYF.